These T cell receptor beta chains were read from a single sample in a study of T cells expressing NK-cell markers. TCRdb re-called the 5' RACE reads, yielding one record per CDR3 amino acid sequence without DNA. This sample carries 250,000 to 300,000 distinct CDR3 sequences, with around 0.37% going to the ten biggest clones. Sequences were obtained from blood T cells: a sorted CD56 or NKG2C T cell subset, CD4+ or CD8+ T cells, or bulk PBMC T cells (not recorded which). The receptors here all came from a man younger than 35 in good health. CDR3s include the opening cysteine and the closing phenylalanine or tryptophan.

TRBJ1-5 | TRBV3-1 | CASSQTGVSNQPQHF
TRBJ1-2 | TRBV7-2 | CASSSAANYGYTF
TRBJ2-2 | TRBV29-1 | CSVEGTSGMNTGELFF
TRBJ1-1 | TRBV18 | CASSSYRETEAFF
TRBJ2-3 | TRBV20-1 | CSARAILFSTDTQYF
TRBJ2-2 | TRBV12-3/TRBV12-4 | CASLPQGFPGELFF
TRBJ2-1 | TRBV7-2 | CASSGQGGSLYNEQFF
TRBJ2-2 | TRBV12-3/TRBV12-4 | CASWGGQAGELFF
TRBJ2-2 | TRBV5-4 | CASSLVVPPRDGELFF
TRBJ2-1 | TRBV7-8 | CASSRDLGGYQFF
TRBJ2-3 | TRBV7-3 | CASSATGARTDTQYF
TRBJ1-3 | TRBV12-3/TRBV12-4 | CASSQFVGTASGNTIYF
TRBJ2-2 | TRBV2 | CASSGQGNTGELFF
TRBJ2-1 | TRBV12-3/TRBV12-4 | CASSLVGTGANEQFF
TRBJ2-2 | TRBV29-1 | CSVQGTSGNTGELFF
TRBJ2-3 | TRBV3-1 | CASSLRGASGRNTDTQYF
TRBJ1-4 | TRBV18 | CASSRDREEKLFF
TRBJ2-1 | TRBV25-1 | CASTRGTGGGEQFF
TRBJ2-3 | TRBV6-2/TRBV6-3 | CASRPRTGSTDTQYF
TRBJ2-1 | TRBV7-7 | CASSLATQGGEQFF
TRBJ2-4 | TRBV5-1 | CASSLGRVAGGDIQYF
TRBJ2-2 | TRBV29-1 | CSAMSLAGVIGELFF
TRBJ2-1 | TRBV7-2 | CASSATRQGLQFF
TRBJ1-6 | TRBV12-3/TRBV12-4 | CASSLGSSYNSPLHF
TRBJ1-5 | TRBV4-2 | CASSHSQGGQPQHF
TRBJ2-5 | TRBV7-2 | CASSPEVRRTQYF
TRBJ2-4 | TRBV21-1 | CANTGPTGKGPLAKNIQYF
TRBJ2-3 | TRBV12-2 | CASRLALGDRGADTQYF
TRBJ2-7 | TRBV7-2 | CASSPVGQGGPGSHF
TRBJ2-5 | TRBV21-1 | CASGRKETQYF
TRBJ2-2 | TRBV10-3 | CAIRGTSGRDHPTNTGELFF
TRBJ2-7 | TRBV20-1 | CSADIYRDRDNKQYF
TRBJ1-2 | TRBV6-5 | CASSYFPGQGNYGYTF
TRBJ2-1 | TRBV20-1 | CSASRTSGTNEQFF
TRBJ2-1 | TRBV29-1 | CSVGRLAGGNEQFF
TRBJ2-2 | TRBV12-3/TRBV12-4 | CASGGTGIISTGELFF
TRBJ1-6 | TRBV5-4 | CASSPTRVSPLHF
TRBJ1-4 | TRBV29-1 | CSVGFLQGANNEKLFF
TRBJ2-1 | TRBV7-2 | CASSLPQTEFF
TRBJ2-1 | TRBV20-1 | CSARLGDFRSNEQFF